This T cell receptor beta chain stems from a study of blood T cell repertoires in COVID-19. Individuals drawn from 24 US areas were about 18 to 100 years old. Participant reports of clinical history set cohort assignment. The CDR3 length is 15 residues. Germline V lookup: CDR1 MNHEY, CDR2 SVGAGI. V lost 4 bases, J lost 5 bases, and 6 bases stayed unmatched. Libraries were prepared by immunoSEQ multiplex PCR; TCRdb keeps only in-frame clonotypes and omits some of them. The table has roughly 400,000 clones, 90% to 95% seen once. The chain has TRBV6-5 and TRBJ2-5; 11 bases line up with TRBD1. Specimen: PBMCs or T cells enriched from blood (not recorded which). This TCR was sampled from a woman in her thirties or forties who had been exposed to COVID-19. The CDR3 DNA reads TGTGCCAGCAGTTCAAGGACAGGGGGCTCTGAGACCCAGTACTTC. This gives the protein CASSSRTGGSETQYF.